The entry that follows covers one T cell receptor beta chain sequence. The sample belongs to a study of T-cell memory formation after mild COVID-19. TCRdb passed the 5' RACE reads through MiXCR, listing each CDR3 protein once. The table includes 250,000 to 400,000 distinct CDR3 sequences, 13% to 15% detected once. J was trimmed by 2 bases and V by 3 bases; bases with no gene match: 4. The CDR3 has 16 amino acids. Germline CDR1 is KGHDR and CDR2 is SFDVKD. The chain employs TRBV24-1 and TRBJ2-3; 10 bases agree with TRBD1. This receptor was taken from a man younger than 35 who had mild COVID-19 (a few samples of this study predate the infection). Cell type and time point are not known. The sequenced sample consisted of PBMCs or a T cell subset sorted from them (not recorded which). The CDR3 reads CATSDPGTGDTDTQYF. As DNA, the CDR3 is TGTGCCACCAGTGATCCCGGGACAGGGGACACAGATACGCAGTATTTT.